The 29 T cell receptor beta chains in this list originate from one sample, sequenced in a study of control samples from healthy donors and cancer patients. Generated by immunoSEQ multiplex PCR, the TCRdb table keeps only in-frame clones and is missing some. The table shows more than 150,000 clones, with 90% to 95% occurring only once. The sequencing input was blood. Receptors originate from a man aged 18 to 30 in good health.

The CDR3 spells CASSLTLATNTEAFF. The CDR3 bases are TGTGCCAGCAGCTTAACGTTGGCGACGAACACTGAAGCTTTCTTT. V is TRBV7-3 and J is TRBJ1-1; the D is unclear. Deletions cut 0 bases from V and 1 base from J, with 9 bases between. The germline CDR1 and CDR2 sequences are SGHTA and FQGTGA. The CDR3 covers 15 residues.

The sample holds one count of this clone. The V call is TRBV5-5, the J call TRBJ2-7, with 8 bases fitting TRBD1. Looked up from germline, CDR1 is SGHKS and CDR2 is YYEKEE (reference sequence). The J segment lost 3 bases and the V segment lost 1 base, leaving 9 bases of the junction unmatched. The CDR3 has 16 amino acids. In nucleotides, the CDR3 is TGTGCCAGCAGCTTGAGGGTGACAGGGGACTTCTACGAGCAGTACTTC. The encoded protein is CASSLRVTGDFYEQYF. The full variable domain, its missing parts supplied by reference TRBV5-5 and TRBJ2-7, is DAGVTQSPTHLIKTRGQQVTLRCSPISGHKSVSWYQQVLGQGPQFIFQYYEKEERGRGNFPDRFSARQFPNYSSELNVNALLLGDSALYLCASSLRVTGDFYEQYFGPGTRLTVT.

This clone was seen once. The V and J genes are TRBV5-1 and TRBJ2-7; D is perhaps TRBD1 (7 bases). This CDR3 has 17 residues. Germline V gene sequence: CDR1 SGHRS, CDR2 YFSETQ. V dropped 0 bases and J dropped 2 bases, with 18 bases sitting between them. The CDR3 reads CASSLAKGGQRTYEQYF. The CDR3 DNA reads as TGCGCCAGCAGCTTGGCCAAGGGGGGACAGCGGACCTACGAGCAGTACTTC.

V and J are TRBV5-1 and TRBJ2-1; 8 positions match TRBD1. V was pared by 7 bases and J by 2 bases, with 11 bases of the junction left unmatched. The length of the CDR3 is 16 residues. From germline, CDR1 is SGHRS and CDR2 YFSETQ. CDR3 protein: CASQESDRGTYNEQFF. CDR3 DNA: TGCGCCAGCCAAGAGTCCGACAGGGGTACCTACAATGAGCAGTTCTTC.

The DNA for the CDR3 is TGTGCCAGCTCACCACTTACAGGGGGCTCCGAGCAGTACTTC. This translates into CASSPLTGGSEQYF. The chain links TRBV18 to TRBJ2-7, with 9 bases aligning to TRBD1. Per the germline V gene, CDR1 is KGHSH and CDR2 is LQKENI. The J segment lost 6 bases and the V segment lost 1 base, leaving 4 bases of the junction unmatched. The CDR3 is 14 amino acids.

The chain recombines TRBV2 with TRBJ1-5, with 8 positions matching TRBD1. Trimming cost V 2 bases and J 2 bases; bases outside gene matches: 5. This CDR3 has 16 amino acids. Germline-derived CDR1 and CDR2 are SNHLY and FYNNEI. CDR3 loop: CASSESPGGGNQPQHF. CDR3 nucleotides: TGTGCCAGCAGTGAATCGCCAGGGGGCGGCAATCAGCCCCAGCATTTT.

The rearrangement joins TRBV18 to TRBJ2-7; 12 positions agree with TRBD1. Losses at the gene ends were 1 base for V and 6 bases for J; bases not matched to a gene: 13. The CDR3 runs to 18 residues. CDR1 KGHSH and CDR2 LQKENI come from the germline V gene. CDR3 loop: CASSPRYPGQGAGGEQYF. As DNA, the CDR3 is TGTGCCAGCTCACCACGTTATCCGGGACAGGGGGCCGGGGGCGAGCAGTACTTC.

The CDR3 DNA reads as TGTGCCAGCAGCCCCTCAAGACAGGGAAGGGCCTATGGCTACACCTTC. Translated, it gives CASSPSRQGRAYGYTF. The chain joins TRBV9 to TRBJ1-2; 7 bases match TRBD1. This CDR3 spans 16 amino acids. CDR1 is SGDLS, CDR2 YYNGEE, per germline. V lost 4 bases, J lost 4 bases, and 13 bases stayed unmatched.

The chain uses TRBV3-1 (or the pseudogene TRBV3-2) and TRBJ1-3, with D uncertain. Germline lookup yields CDR1 LGHDT and CDR2 YNNKEL (reference sequence). V lost 0 bases and J 3 bases, leaving 15 bases between the germline ends. This CDR3 is 17 amino acids long. CDR3 sequence reads: CASSQDLLGTGGNTIYF. The CDR3 nucleotides are TGTGCCAGCAGCCAAGACCTGTTAGGTACTGGTGGAAACACCATATATTTT.

CDR3 nucleotides: TGTGCCAGCAGCCAAGAGGAGGCATACACGCAGTATTTT. Translating gives CASSQEEAYTQYF. The chain couples TRBV4-2 to TRBJ2-3; tentatively, D is TRBD2 (5 bases). Germline loops: CDR1 LGHNA, CDR2 YNFKEQ. The CDR3 runs to 13 residues. V lost 0 bases to trimming and J lost 9 bases, with 10 bases between them.

V usage is TRBV6-2 or TRBV6-3 and J usage is TRBJ2-1; D is ambiguous. CDR1 MNHEY and CDR2 SVGEGT come from the germline V gene. The CDR3 totals 18 residues. V was shortened by 4 bases and J by 1 base, with 20 bases between the two germline ends. CDR3 loop: CASSWRRTEVLSYNEQFF. In nucleotides, the CDR3 is TGTGCCAGCAGTTGGCGGCGTACAGAAGTATTATCCTACAATGAGCAGTTCTTC.

This chain connects TRBV5-1 to TRBJ2-5; 7 bases line up with TRBD1. Germline CDR1 SGHRS, CDR2 YFSETQ. The CDR3 is made up of 14 amino acids. Trimming took 4 bases from V and 4 from J; bases not matched to a gene: 7. CDR3: CASSPGQAGETQYF. The CDR3 DNA is TGCGCCAGCAGCCCTGGACAGGCTGGAGAGACCCAGTACTTC.

The rearrangement joins TRBV2 to TRBJ2-7; D is possibly TRBD1 (6 bases). This CDR3 spans 16 amino acids. The ends were cut back, 3 bases at V and 0 bases at J, with 15 bases in the middle. From germline, CDR1 is SNHLY and CDR2 FYNNEI. The CDR3 nucleotides are TGTGCCAGCAGTGAGATCGGGACACTAAGCTCCTACGAGCAGTACTTC. Protein product: CASSEIGTLSSYEQYF.

Only one count was recorded for this clone. This rearrangement joins TRBV24-1 to TRBJ1-1; D is ambiguous. Trimming cost V 3 bases and J 5 bases, with 12 bases left between them. The CDR3 contains 14 residues. In germline, CDR1 is KGHDR, CDR2 SFDVKD. The CDR3 region has the DNA TGTGCCACCAGTGATGGCGCCCCGGGGACTGAAGCTTTCTTT. Its translation is CATSDGAPGTEAFF.

This chain joins TRBV2 and TRBJ1-4; possible D gene TRBD1, 6 bases. CDR1 and CDR2 from the germline V gene are SNHLY and FYNNEI. The CDR3 sequence is 14 residues long. With 5 bases removed from V and 5 bases from J, the gap between germline ends came to 12 bases. The CDR3 loop is CASSPNRDNEKLFF. CDR3 sequence (DNA): TGTGCCAGCAGTCCTAACAGGGACAATGAAAAACTGTTTTTT.

The chain couples TRBV15 to TRBJ2-4; D is ambiguous. The CDR3 extends over 15 amino acids. Germline V CDR1 and CDR2: LNHNV, YYDKDF (reference sequence). The V and J ends lost 1 base and 4 bases respectively, with 11 bases between them. CDR3 DNA sequence: TGTGCCACCAGCAGAGTATTCGGCGAGAAAAACATTCAGTACTTC. This codes for CATSRVFGEKNIQYF.

The chain combines TRBV18 with TRBJ2-1; D is unresolved. Trimming shortened V by 2 bases and J by 8 bases, and 10 bases separated the two germline ends. Germline values: CDR1 KGHSH, CDR2 LQKENI. CDR3 length equals 13 residues. CDR3 sequence (DNA): TGTGCCAGCTCACCAATTTCCTCTCATGAGCAGTTCTTC. Amino acid sequence: CASSPISSHEQFF.

The chain recombines TRBV12-3 or TRBV12-4 with TRBJ1-1; D is uncertain. The V gene lost 6 bases and the J gene lost 5 bases, with 13 bases spanning the gap. The CDR3 loop spans 13 amino acids. The CDR3 region is CASRQDAGTEAFF. Written as DNA, the CDR3 is TGTGCCAGCAGGCAGGACGCTGGAACTGAAGCTTTCTTT.

The chain joins TRBV25-1 to TRBJ1-1; weak D call: TRBD1 (5 bases). CDR3 length: 13 amino acids. The V and J ends lost 5 bases and 1 base respectively, with 8 bases between them. Germline V CDR1 and CDR2: MGHDK, SYGVNS. CDR3 amino acids: CASSNTGNTEAFF. The CDR3 coding sequence is TGTGCCAGCAGTAATACAGGGAACACTGAAGCTTTCTTT.

This clone was seen only a few times. V is TRBV6-6 and J is TRBJ1-5; D call uncertain. The CDR3 runs 17 residues. Germline CDR1 and CDR2: MNHNY and SVGAGI (reference sequence). With 5 bases removed from V and 5 bases from J, the gap between germline ends came to 22 bases. For the CDR3, the DNA is TGTGCCAGCAGTCCGAAAGGGAAGGGTCGAGTACATCAGCCCCAGCATTTT. Translation gives CASSPKGKGRVHQPQHF.

This chain links TRBV15 with TRBJ1-1; TRBD1 matches at 10 bases. Germline assignment: CDR1 LNHNV and CDR2 YYDKDF (reference sequence). The V gene end was trimmed by 3 bases and the J gene end by 3 bases; junction bases not matched to a gene: 4. The length of the CDR3 is 15 residues. CDR3 sequence: CATSRDRGGDTEAFF. Written as DNA, the CDR3 is TGTGCCACCAGCAGGGACAGGGGGGGGGACACTGAAGCTTTCTTT.

This chain connects TRBV7-8 to TRBJ1-1; D gene uncertain. This CDR3 region has 13 residues. Germline CDR1 SGHVS, CDR2 FQNEAQ. The V gene lost 4 bases and the J gene lost 7 bases, with 13 bases spanning the gap. The CDR3 is CASSSSGGGEAFF. The DNA for the CDR3 is TGTGCCAGCAGCTCTTCTGGTGGCGGTGAAGCTTTCTTT. Using reference TRBV7-8 and TRBJ1-1 for the parts outside the CDR3, the full variable domain is GAGVSQSPRYKVAKRGQDVALRCDPISGHVSLFWYQQALGQGPEFLTYFQNEAQLDKSGLPSDRFFAERPEGSVSTLKIQRTQQEDSAVYLCASSSSGGGEAFFGQGTRLTVV.

The chain recombines TRBV7-8 with TRBJ1-2; unclear D gene. The CDR3 consists of 14 residues. Germline V CDR1 and CDR2: SGHVS, FQNEAQ. V was clipped by 3 bases and J by 7 bases, with 15 bases between them. The CDR3 loop is CASSFNQAPSGYTF. For the CDR3, the DNA is TGTGCCAGCAGCTTTAATCAGGCCCCCAGTGGCTACACCTTC. Drawing the rest from reference TRBV7-8 and TRBJ1-2, the complete variable domain is GAGVSQSPRYKVAKRGQDVALRCDPISGHVSLFWYQQALGQGPEFLTYFQNEAQLDKSGLPSDRFFAERPEGSVSTLKIQRTQQEDSAVYLCASSFNQAPSGYTFGSGTRLTVV.

This clone was found once. This chain uses TRBV4-1 with TRBJ2-6; 8 nucleotides line up with TRBD1. Unmatched junction bases numbered 14, after V lost 4 bases and J lost 0 bases. This CDR3 is built from 20 residues. Germline V gene data show CDR1 as MGHRA and CDR2 as YSYEKL. CDR3 sequence (DNA): TGCGCCAGCAGCCCCCCCCATATGGGACAGGTTGCCTCTGGGGCCAACGTCCTGACTTTC. Translation gives CASSPPHMGQVASGANVLTF.

The chain combines TRBV28 with TRBJ2-7; possible D gene TRBD1, 6 bases. The CDR3 covers 12 residues. Trimming removed 8 bases at V and 3 bases at J, with 11 bases between. Germline V gene lookup returns CDR1 MDHEN and CDR2 SYDVKM. CDR3 loop: CASQGRGYEQYF. The CDR3 nucleotides are TGTGCCAGCCAGGGGCGAGGCTACGAGCAGTACTTC.

This clone was seen once. V gene TRBV3-1 (or the pseudogene TRBV3-2) combines with J gene TRBJ2-3, with 16 positions matching TRBD2. The V gene end was trimmed by 3 bases and the J gene end by 2 bases; junction bases not matched to a gene: 11. The CDR3 consists of 20 residues. Germline V CDR1 and CDR2: LGHDT, YNNKEL (reference sequence). The CDR3 DNA is TGTGCCAGCAGCCAGCGATTACCGGGACTAGCGGGGGGGGCCACAGATACGCAGTATTTT. Its protein is CASSQRLPGLAGGATDTQYF.

This chain links TRBV9 with TRBJ2-5; 8 positions match TRBD1. Trimming at V came to 2 bases and at J to 1 base, leaving 7 bases not matched to a gene. The CDR3 runs to 16 residues. The germline V gene encodes CDR1 SGDLS and CDR2 YYNGEE. The CDR3, as DNA: TGTGCCAGCAGCGTCGGGACAGGTCCTAGCCAAGAGACCCAGTACTTC. Its protein product is CASSVGTGPSQETQYF.

The rearrangement uses TRBV28 and TRBJ2-1; a possible D gene is TRBD2 (6 bases). CDR1 and CDR2 from the germline V gene are MDHEN and SYDVKM. The V and J ends lost 4 bases and 0 bases respectively, with 22 bases between them. The length of the CDR3 is 19 residues. The DNA for the CDR3 is TGTGCCAGCAGTTCCTTATGGGGGGACTTGAAGAGCTCCTACAATGAGCAGTTCTTC. This codes for CASSSLWGDLKSSYNEQFF.

The chain joins TRBV6-1 to TRBJ1-4; D is unresolved. Trimming stripped 3 bases from V and 0 bases from J, with 8 bases between. CDR3 length: 15 residues. Germline V CDR1 and CDR2: MNHNS, SASEGT. CDR3 loop: CASSEEEATNEKLFF. CDR3 bases: TGTGCCAGCAGTGAGGAGGAAGCAACTAATGAAAAACTGTTTTTT.